This T cell receptor beta chain was sequenced in a study of identifying expanded T cells in peripheral blood. Only in-frame clones appear in the TCRdb table, and some are missing; sequencing was by immunoSEQ multiplex PCR. The table lists approximately 85,000 clones, 88% of them singletons, with roughly 20% in the top ten. Germline V lookup: CDR1 SGHVS, CDR2 FQNEAQ. The CDR3 is 16 amino acids. With 5 bases removed from V and 0 bases from J, the gap between germline ends came to 14 bases. This chain links TRBV7-8 with TRBJ2-1, with D unresolved. This sequence was found in a person aged 18 to 75 in good health. Material for sequencing was blood. The CDR3, as DNA: TGTGCCAGCAGCGGCACGGGCCGGAGCTCCTACAATGAGCAGTTCTTC. Protein sequence: CASSGTGRSSYNEQFF. The whole variable domain, filled in from reference TRBV7-8 and TRBJ2-1, reads GAGVSQSPRYKVAKRGQDVALRCDPISGHVSLFWYQQALGQGPEFLTYFQNEAQLDKSGLPSDRFFAERPEGSVSTLKIQRTQQEDSAVYLCASSGTGRSSYNEQFFGPGTRLTVL.